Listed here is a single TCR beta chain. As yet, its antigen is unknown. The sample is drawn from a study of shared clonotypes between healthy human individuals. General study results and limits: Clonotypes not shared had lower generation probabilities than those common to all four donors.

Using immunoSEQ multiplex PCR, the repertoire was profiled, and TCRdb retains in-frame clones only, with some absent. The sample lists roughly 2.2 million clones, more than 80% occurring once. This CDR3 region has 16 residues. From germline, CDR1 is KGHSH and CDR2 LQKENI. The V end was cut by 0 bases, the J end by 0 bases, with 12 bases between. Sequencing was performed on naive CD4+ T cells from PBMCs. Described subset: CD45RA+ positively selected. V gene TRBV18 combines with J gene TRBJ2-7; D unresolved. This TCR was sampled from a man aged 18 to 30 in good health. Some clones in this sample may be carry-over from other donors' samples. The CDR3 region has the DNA TGTGCCAGCTCACCACCGCGTTTCGGAAGCTCCTACGAGCAGTACTTC. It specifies CASSPPRFGSSYEQYF. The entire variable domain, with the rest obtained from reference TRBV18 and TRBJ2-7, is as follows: NAGVMQNPRHLVRRRGQEARLRCSPMKGHSHVYWYRQLPEEGLKFMVYLQKENIIDESGMPKERFSAEFPKEGPSILRIQQVVRGDSAAYFCASSPPRFGSSYEQYFGPGTRLTVT.